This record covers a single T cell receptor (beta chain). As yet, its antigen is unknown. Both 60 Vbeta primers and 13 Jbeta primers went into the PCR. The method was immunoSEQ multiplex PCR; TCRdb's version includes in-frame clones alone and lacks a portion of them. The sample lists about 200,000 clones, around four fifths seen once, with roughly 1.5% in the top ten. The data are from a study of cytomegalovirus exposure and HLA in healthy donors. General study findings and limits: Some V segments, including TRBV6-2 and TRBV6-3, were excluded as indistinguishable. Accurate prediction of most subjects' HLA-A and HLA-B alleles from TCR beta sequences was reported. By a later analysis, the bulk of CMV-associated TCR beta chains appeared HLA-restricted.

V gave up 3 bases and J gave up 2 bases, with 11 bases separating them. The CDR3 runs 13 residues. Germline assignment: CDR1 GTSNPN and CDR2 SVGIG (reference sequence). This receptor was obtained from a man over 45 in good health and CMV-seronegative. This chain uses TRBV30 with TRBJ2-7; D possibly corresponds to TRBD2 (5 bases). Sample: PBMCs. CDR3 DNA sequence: TGTGCCTGGAGCTCCGGACTTGCCTACGAGCAGTACTTC. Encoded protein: CAWSSGLAYEQYF.